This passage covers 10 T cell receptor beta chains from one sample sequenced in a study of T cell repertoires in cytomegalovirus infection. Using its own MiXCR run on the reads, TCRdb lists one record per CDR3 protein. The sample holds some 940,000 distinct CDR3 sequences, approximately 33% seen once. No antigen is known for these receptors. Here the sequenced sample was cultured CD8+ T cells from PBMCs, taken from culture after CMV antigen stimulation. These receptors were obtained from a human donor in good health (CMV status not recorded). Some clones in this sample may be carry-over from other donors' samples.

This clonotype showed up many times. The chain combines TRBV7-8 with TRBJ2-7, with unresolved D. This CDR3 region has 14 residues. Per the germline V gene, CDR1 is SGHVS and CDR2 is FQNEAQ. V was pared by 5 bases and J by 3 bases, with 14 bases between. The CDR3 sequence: CASSPTRINYEQYF. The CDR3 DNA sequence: TGTGCCAGCAGCCCGACCAGGATAAACTACGAGCAGTACTTC.

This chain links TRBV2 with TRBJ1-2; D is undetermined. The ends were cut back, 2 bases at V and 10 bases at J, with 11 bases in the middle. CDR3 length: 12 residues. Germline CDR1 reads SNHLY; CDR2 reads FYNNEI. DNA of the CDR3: TGTGCCAGCAGTGAAAAGGGTAGGGTCTACACCTTC. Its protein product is CASSEKGRVYTF. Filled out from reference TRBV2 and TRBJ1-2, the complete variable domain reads EPEVTQTPSHQVTQMGQEVILRCVPISNHLYFYWYRQILGQKVEFLVSFYNNEISEKSEIFDDQFSVERPDGSNFTLKIRSTKLEDSAMYFCASSEKGRVYTFGSGTRLTVV.

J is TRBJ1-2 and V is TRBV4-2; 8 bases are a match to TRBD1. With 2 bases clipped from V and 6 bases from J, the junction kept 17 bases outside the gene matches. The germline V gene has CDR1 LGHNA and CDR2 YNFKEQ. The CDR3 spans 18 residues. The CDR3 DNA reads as TGTGCCAGCAGCCAAAGAGGTTCAGGGGGCTTAAAAGTAGATGGCTACACCTTC. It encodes CASSQRGSGGLKVDGYTF.

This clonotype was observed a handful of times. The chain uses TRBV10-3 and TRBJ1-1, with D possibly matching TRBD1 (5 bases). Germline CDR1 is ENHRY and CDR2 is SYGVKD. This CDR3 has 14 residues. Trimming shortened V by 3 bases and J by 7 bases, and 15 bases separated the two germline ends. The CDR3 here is CAISETGANLEAFF. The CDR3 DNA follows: TGTGCCATCAGTGAAACAGGTGCTAATCTTGAAGCTTTCTTT.

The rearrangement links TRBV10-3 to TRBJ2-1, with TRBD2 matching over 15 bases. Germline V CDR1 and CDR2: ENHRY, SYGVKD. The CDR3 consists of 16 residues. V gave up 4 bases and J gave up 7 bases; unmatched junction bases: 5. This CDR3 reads CAISGGLAGGLNEQFF. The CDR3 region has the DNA TGTGCCATCAGTGGGGGACTAGCGGGGGGTTTAAATGAGCAGTTCTTC.

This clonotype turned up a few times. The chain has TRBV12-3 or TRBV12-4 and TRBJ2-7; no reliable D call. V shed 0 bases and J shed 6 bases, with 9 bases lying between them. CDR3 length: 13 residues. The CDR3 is CASSLASYTEQYV. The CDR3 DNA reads TGTGCCAGCAGTTTAGCCTCCTACACCGAGCAGTACGTC.

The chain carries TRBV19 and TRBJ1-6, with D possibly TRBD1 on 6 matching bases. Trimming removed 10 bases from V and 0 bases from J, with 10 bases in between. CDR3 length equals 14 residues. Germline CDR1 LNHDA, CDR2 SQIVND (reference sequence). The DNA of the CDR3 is TGTGCCACCACAGGGAACTCCTATAATTCACCCCTCCACTTT. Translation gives CATTGNSYNSPLHF.

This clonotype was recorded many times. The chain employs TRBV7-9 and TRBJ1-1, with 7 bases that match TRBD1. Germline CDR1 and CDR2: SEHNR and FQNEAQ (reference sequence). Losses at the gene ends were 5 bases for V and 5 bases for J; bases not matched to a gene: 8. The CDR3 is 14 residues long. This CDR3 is CASSPDRVITEAFF. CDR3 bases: TGTGCCAGCAGCCCCGACAGGGTAATAACTGAAGCTTTCTTT.

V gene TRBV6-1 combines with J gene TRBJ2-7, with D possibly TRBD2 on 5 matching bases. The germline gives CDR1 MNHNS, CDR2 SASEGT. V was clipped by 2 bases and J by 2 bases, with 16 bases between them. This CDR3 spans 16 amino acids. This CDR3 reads CASSESVWAGAYEQYF. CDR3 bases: TGTGCCAGCAGTGAATCGGTATGGGCCGGGGCCTACGAGCAGTACTTC.

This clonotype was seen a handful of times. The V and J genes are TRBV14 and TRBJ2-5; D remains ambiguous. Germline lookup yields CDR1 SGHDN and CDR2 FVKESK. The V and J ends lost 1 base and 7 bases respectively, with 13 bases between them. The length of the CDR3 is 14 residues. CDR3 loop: CASSQGAGVGTQYF. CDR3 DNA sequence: TGTGCCAGCAGCCAAGGGGCAGGCGTTGGGACCCAGTACTTC.